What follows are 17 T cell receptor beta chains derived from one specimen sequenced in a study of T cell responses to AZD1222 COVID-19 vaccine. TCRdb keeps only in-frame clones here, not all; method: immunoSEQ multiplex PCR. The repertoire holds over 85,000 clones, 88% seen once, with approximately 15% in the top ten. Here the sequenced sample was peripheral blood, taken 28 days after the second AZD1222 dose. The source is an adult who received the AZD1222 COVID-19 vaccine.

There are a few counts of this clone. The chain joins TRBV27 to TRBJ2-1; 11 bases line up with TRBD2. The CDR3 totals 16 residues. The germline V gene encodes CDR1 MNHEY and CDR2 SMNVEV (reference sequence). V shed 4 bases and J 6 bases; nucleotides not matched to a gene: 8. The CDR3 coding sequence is TGTGCCAGCAGTTCCGGTAGACTAGCGGGGCCCAATGAGCAGTTCTTC. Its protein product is CASSSGRLAGPNEQFF.

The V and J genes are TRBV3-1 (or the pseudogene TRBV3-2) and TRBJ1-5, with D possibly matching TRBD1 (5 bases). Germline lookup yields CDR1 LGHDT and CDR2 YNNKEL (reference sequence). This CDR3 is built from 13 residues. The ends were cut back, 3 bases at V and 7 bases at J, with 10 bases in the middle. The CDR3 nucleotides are TGTGCCAGCAGCCACAGGGAGGGCCAGCCCCAGCATTTT. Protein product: CASSHREGQPQHF.

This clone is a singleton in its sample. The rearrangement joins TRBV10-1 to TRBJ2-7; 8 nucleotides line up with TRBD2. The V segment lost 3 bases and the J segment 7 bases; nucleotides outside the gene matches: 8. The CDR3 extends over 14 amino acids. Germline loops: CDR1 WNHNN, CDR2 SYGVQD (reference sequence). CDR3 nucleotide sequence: TGCGCCAGCAGTGATGAGCGGGAGCCGGGGGAGCAGTACTTC. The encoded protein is CASSDEREPGEQYF.

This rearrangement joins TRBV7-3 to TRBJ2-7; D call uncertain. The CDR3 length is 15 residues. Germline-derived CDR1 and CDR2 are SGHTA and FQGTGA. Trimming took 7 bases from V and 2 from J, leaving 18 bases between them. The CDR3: CASIPTRITTYEQYF. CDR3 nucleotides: TGTGCCAGCATCCCGACTCGGATAACAACCTACGAGCAGTACTTC.

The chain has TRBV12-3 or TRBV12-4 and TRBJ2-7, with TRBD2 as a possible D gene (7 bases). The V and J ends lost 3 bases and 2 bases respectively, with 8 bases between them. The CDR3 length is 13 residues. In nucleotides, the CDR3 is TGTGCCAGCAGTTTGCGGGGGCCCTACGAGCAGTACTTC. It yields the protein CASSLRGPYEQYF.

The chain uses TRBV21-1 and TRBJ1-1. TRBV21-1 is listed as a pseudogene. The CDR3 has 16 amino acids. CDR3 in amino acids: CASSTYLRGDGTEAFF. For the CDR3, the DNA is TGTGCCAGCAGCACGTATTTGAGGGGTGATGGCACTGAAGCTTTCTTT.

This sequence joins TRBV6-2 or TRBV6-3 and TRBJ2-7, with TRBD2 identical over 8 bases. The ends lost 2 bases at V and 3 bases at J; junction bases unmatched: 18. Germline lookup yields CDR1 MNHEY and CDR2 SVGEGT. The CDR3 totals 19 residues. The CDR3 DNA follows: TGTGCCAGCAGTTACGTGAGCGGGAGCCGCCCCGGGTCCGGCTACGAGCAGTACTTC. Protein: CASSYVSGSRPGSGYEQYF.

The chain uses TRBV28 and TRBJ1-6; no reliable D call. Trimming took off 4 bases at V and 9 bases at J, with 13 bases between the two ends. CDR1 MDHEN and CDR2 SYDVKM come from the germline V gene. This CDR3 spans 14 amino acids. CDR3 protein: CASSSPQYGSPLHF. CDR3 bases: TGTGCCAGCAGTTCACCCCAATACGGTTCACCCCTCCACTTT. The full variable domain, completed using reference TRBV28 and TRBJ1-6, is DVKVTQSSRYLVKRTGEKVFLECVQDMDHENMFWYRQDPGLGLRLIYFSYDVKMKEKGDIPEGYSVSREKKERFSLILESASTNQTSMYLCASSSPQYGSPLHFGNGTRLTVT.

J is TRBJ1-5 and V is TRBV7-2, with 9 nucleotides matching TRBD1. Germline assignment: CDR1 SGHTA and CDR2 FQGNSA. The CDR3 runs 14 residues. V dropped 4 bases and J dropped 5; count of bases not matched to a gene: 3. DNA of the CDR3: TGTGCCAGCAGCTCCGGACAGGGGTATCAGCCCCAGCATTTT. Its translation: CASSSGQGYQPQHF.

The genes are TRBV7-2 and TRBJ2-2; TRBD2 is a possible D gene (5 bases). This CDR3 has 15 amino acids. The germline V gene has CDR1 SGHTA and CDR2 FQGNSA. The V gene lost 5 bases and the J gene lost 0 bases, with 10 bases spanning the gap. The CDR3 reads CASSKRTANTGELFF. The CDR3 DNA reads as TGTGCCAGCAGCAAGCGGACTGCGAACACCGGGGAGCTGTTTTTT.

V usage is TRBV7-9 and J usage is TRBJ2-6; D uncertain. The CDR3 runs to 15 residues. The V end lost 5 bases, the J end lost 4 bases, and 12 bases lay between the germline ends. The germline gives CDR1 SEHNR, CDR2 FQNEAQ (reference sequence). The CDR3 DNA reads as TGTGCCAGCAGCCTATCTCCAGACGGGGCCAACGTCCTGACTTTC. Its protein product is CASSLSPDGANVLTF.

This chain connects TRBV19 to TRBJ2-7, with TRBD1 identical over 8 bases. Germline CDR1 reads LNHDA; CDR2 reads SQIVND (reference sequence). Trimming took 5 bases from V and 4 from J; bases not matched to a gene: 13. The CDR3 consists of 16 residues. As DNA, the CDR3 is TGTGCCAGTAGTTCCGGATGGACAGGGAGGATGTACGAGCAGTACTTC. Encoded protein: CASSSGWTGRMYEQYF.

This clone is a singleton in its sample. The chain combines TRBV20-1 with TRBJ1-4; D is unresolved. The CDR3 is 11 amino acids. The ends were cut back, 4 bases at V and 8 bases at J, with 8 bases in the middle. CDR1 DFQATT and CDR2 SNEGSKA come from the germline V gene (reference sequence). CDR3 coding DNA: TGCAGTGCTATTAAACAGGAAAAACTGTTTTTT. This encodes CSAIKQEKLFF.

The CDR3 nucleotides are TGTGCCAGCAGCTTATCTAGCGGATTCACAGATACGCAGTATTTT. It yields the protein CASSLSSGFTDTQYF. The chain links TRBV7-6 to TRBJ2-3, with 7 bases that match TRBD2. The J segment lost 2 bases and the V segment lost 2 bases, leaving 4 bases of the junction unmatched. CDR1 is SGHVS, CDR2 FNYEAQ, per germline. The CDR3 extends over 15 amino acids. The entire variable domain, with the rest obtained from reference TRBV7-6 and TRBJ2-3, is as follows: GAGVSQSPRYKVTKRGQDVALRCDPISGHVSLYWYRQALGQGPEFLTYFNYEAQQDKSGLPNDRFSAERPEGSISTLTIQRTEQRDSAMYRCASSLSSGFTDTQYFGPGTRLTVL.

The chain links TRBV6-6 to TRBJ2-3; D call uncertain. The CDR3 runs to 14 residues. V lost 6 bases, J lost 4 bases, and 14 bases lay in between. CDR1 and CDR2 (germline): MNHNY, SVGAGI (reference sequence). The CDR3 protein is CASSPHQQADTQYF. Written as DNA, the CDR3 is TGTGCCAGCAGCCCCCATCAGCAGGCAGATACGCAGTATTTT.

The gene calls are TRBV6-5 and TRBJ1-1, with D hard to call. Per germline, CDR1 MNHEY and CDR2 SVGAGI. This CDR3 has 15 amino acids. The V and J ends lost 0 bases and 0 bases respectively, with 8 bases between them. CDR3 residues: CASSYSILMNTEAFF. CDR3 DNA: TGTGCCAGCAGTTACTCGATCCTTATGAACACTGAAGCTTTCTTT.

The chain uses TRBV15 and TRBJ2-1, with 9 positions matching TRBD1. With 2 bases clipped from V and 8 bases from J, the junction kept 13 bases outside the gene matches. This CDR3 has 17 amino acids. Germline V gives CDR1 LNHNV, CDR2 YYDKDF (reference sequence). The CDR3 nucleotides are TGTGCCACCAGCAGACCAATTCAGGGGACAGGGATCGATGAGCAGTTCTTC. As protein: CATSRPIQGTGIDEQFF.